This T cell receptor (beta chain) came from a study of blood T cell repertoires in COVID-19. Cohort assignment relied on participant-reported clinical history. Data came from immunoSEQ multiplex PCR; TCRdb stores just in-frame clones and leaves some out. The table has approximately 150,000 clones, 80% to 90% seen once. Germline CDR1 and CDR2: MNHNS and SASEGT. The CDR3 consists of 16 residues. Trimming took 4 bases from V and 5 from J; bases not matched to a gene: 9. This clone appeared a few times. This clonotype was obtained from a man aged 35-49 years with acute COVID-19. The sequenced sample was PBMCs or T cells enriched from blood (not recorded which). The V gene is TRBV6-1, the J gene TRBJ2-3; 10 bases are shared with TRBD1. Written as DNA, the CDR3 is TGTGCCAGCAGTGCGATTCCGGGACAGGGGAAAGATACGCAGTATTTT. This sequence encodes CASSAIPGQGKDTQYF.